This is a list of T cell receptor beta chains from one sample in a study of cytomegalovirus exposure and HLA in healthy donors. Generated by immunoSEQ multiplex PCR, the TCRdb table keeps only in-frame clones and is missing some. The repertoire holds around 180,000 clones, with 70% to 80% as singletons. Sequenced material: PBMCs. The origin of the receptors is a woman in her 50s in good health and CMV-seronegative. The CDR3 runs from the conserved cysteine through the conserved F or W. The D gene is left open where the match is weak. Clone sizes are given selectively: once, few, many, or a class where the clone is expanded.

j_call	d_call	v_call	clone_size	cdr3_aa	cdr3_nt
TRBJ1-1	-	TRBV18	-	CASSRDSRTAEAFF	TGTGCCAGCTCAAGGGACTCACGAACAGCTGAAGCTTTCTTT
TRBJ2-3	-	TRBV5-1	-	CASSLEGVGTDTQYF	TGCGCCAGCAGCTTGGAAGGGGTCGGCACAGATACGCAGTATTTT
TRBJ2-2	-	TRBV5-8	-	CASSLLQNTGELFF	TGTGCCAGCAGCTTGTTACAAAACACCGGGGAGCTGTTTTTT
TRBJ1-5	TRBD1	TRBV2	many	CASTQRTGVNQPQHF	TGTGCCAGCACCCAGCGGACAGGGGTAAATCAGCCCCAGCATTTT
TRBJ2-7	-	TRBV2	-	CASSEAGAAFSSYEQYF	TGTGCCAGCAGTGAAGCGGGGGCAGCGTTTAGCTCCTACGAGCAGTACTTC
TRBJ1-5	-	TRBV19	-	CASRQGGNQPQHF	TGTGCCAGTAGGCAAGGGGGAAATCAGCCCCAGCATTTT
TRBJ1-3	-	TRBV13	-	CASSSFGNTIYF	TGTGCCAGCAGCTCCTTTGGAAACACCATATATTTT
TRBJ2-2	-	TRBV7-2	-	CASSLVLQGELFF	TGTGCCAGCAGCTTAGTCCTACAGGGTGAGCTGTTTTTT
TRBJ2-1	TRBD2	TRBV15	-	CATSIRRDYGGEQFF	TGTGCCACCAGCATCCGCCGGGACTATGGGGGTGAGCAGTTCTTC
TRBJ1-4	-	TRBV7-2	-	CASSSTGSNEKLFF	TGTGCCAGCAGCTCTACAGGGTCTAATGAAAAACTGTTTTTT
TRBJ2-7	-	TRBV25-1	few	CASSESGVGEQYF	TGTGCCAGCAGTGAATCAGGGGTTGGCGAGCAGTACTTC
TRBJ1-2	-	TRBV7-9	-	CASSETVYGYTF	TGTGCCAGCAGCGAGACTGTTTATGGCTACACCTTC
TRBJ2-1	TRBD1	TRBV6-6	-	CASSGQGARLDEQFF	TGTGCCAGCAGTGGACAGGGGGCCAGGTTGGATGAGCAGTTCTTC
TRBJ2-3	-	TRBV5-1	-	CASRAVTSTDTQYF	TGCGCCAGCAGGGCGGTAACTAGCACAGATACGCAGTATTTT
TRBJ2-1	-	TRBV29-1	once	CSVSDNEQFF	TGCAGCGTTTCCGACAATGAGCAGTTCTTC
TRBJ2-3	-	TRBV4-1	-	CASSQQLQGDTQYF	TGCGCCAGCAGCCAACAACTACAGGGAGATACGCAGTATTTT
TRBJ1-1	TRBD1	TRBV29-1	-	CSVGDPGQGHSTEAFF	TGCAGCGTTGGAGATCCGGGACAGGGTCATAGCACTGAAGCTTTCTTT
TRBJ1-2	-	TRBV27	-	CASSPGRHYGYTF	TGTGCCAGCAGTCCGGGGAGACACTATGGCTACACCTTC
TRBJ1-6	TRBD1	TRBV7-2	-	CASSPRTGGNSPLHF	TGTGCCAGCAGCCCCCGGACAGGGGGAAATTCACCCCTCCACTTT
TRBJ1-3	TRBD1	TRBV28	-	CASSLTTGSSGNTIYF	TGTGCCAGCAGTTTAACGACAGGGAGCTCTGGAAACACCATATATTTT
TRBJ2-7	-	TRBV29-1	-	CSGQQSSYEQYF	TGCAGCGGGCAACAGAGCTCCTACGAGCAGTACTTC
TRBJ2-3	TRBD2	TRBV7-2	-	CASSLEGSGRGLTDTQYF	TGTGCCAGCAGCTTAGAGGGTAGCGGGAGAGGATTAACAGATACGCAGTATTTT
TRBJ2-1	TRBD1	TRBV7-2	-	CASSLVRQGRILGGNEQFF	TGTGCCAGCAGCTTAGTTCGACAGGGGAGGATCCTGGGTGGCAATGAGCAGTTCTTC
TRBJ2-2	-	TRBV7-2	-	CASSRTEDSGELFF	TGTGCCAGCAGCAGAACAGAGGACTCCGGGGAGCTGTTTTTT
TRBJ2-5	-	TRBV5-6	few	CASSLRGWVGRETQYF	TGTGCCAGCAGCTTGAGGGGGTGGGTAGGGAGAGAGACCCAGTACTTC
TRBJ2-2	TRBD1	TRBV2	-	CASSERGQGAFGELFF	TGTGCCAGCAGTGAACGAGGACAGGGGGCTTTCGGGGAGCTGTTTTTT
TRBJ1-1	-	TRBV5-1	-	CASSLTTLNTEAFF	TGCGCCAGCAGCTTGACGACTTTGAACACTGAAGCTTTCTTT
TRBJ1-5	-	TRBV7-3	-	CASSLWENQPQHF	TGTGCCAGCAGCCTATGGGAGAATCAGCCCCAGCATTTT
TRBJ2-7	TRBD1	TRBV18	-	CASSPPDRPHEQYF	TGTGCCAGCTCACCACCGGACAGGCCCCACGAGCAGTACTTC
TRBJ1-5	-	TRBV7-2	-	CASSLQSNQPQHF	TGTGCCAGCAGCTTACAAAGCAATCAGCCCCAGCATTTT
TRBJ1-5	-	TRBV10-3	few	CAISERPGGQPQHF	TGTGCCATCAGTGAACGGCCCGGAGGTCAGCCCCAGCATTTT
TRBJ1-2	-	TRBV11-2	once	CASRQGYGYTF	TGTGCCAGCAGACAGGGTTATGGCTACACCTTC
TRBJ1-1	-	TRBV7-9	-	CASSFQTDNTEAFF	TGTGCCAGCAGCTTTCAGACAGACAACACTGAAGCTTTCTTT
TRBJ1-1	-	TRBV5-5	few	CASSYRVGYTEAFF	TGTGCCAGCAGTTACAGGGTAGGTTACACTGAAGCTTTCTTT
TRBJ2-7	-	TRBV6-4	-	CASSVEAWGGEQYF	TGTGCCAGCAGTGTCGAGGCATGGGGAGGCGAGCAGTACTTC
TRBJ2-6	TRBD2	TRBV9	-	CASSPLSGRDVKGSGANVLTF	TGTGCCAGCAGCCCTTTAAGCGGGAGGGACGTAAAAGGTTCTGGGGCCAACGTCCTGACTTTC
TRBJ1-5	-	TRBV6-6	-	CASSYDGGLNQPQHF	TGTGCCAGCAGTTACGACGGGGGGCTGAATCAGCCCCAGCATTTT
TRBJ2-1	TRBD2	TRBV6-6	-	CASSYPTSAGYNEQFF	TGTGCCAGCAGTTACCCCACTAGCGCCGGTTACAATGAGCAGTTCTTC
TRBJ1-5	-	TRBV5-1	few	CASRQGSNQPQHF	TGCGCCAGCAGACAGGGCAGCAATCAGCCCCAGCATTTT